The sequence of this T cell receptor (beta chain) was determined in a study of blood T cells in healthy people across ages. Findings and limits, study-wide: PBMCs went unsorted, and a conclusive naive versus antigen-experienced comparison was therefore prevented. The study found more naive CD4+ cells and higher diversity in long-lived than aged donors.

The donors, aged roughly 6 to 95, were healthy Caucasians from Russia. The second PCR ran about 6 to 12 cycles with a sample-barcoded 5' primer and J-beta primers. Carrying 12 random nucleotides, a template-switch adaptor labeled each individual cDNA molecule. Each CDR3 protein gets one entry after TCRdb re-called the 5' RACE reads with MiXCR. Seen here are approximately 900,000 distinct CDR3 sequences, roughly 50% observed once, and the top ten hold roughly 13%. On this clonotype: The target antigen is unknown.

Sequencing used blood. The clonotype originates from a man aged 30 to 45 in good health.

The CDR3 DNA follows: TGTGCCAGCAGGGGTGAGGGAGCGGCAGATACGCAGTATTTT. Translation gives CASRGEGAADTQYF. J is TRBJ2-3 and V is TRBV12-3 or TRBV12-4, with D possibly TRBD2 on 5 matching bases. This CDR3 has 14 amino acids. V was trimmed by 6 bases and J by 4 bases, leaving 14 bases between them.